This T cell receptor beta chain was identified in a study of cytomegalovirus exposure and HLA in healthy donors. Likely unrecorded immune exposures existed in these nominally healthy donors. Use of 60 Vbeta and 13 Jbeta primers characterized the PCR. Methods used by the authors: Later, about 80 million unique TCR beta chains were counted in an analysis, and roughly 11 million of them were shared. Measured with immunoSEQ multiplex PCR; TCRdb has only the in-frame clones, and not every one. For V, J and clone size, that table is used; D and trimming come from the DNA. The sample consists of about 160,000 clones, about three quarters of them appearing once. Germline V gene sequence: CDR1 PRHDT, CDR2 FYEKMQ (reference sequence). The CDR3 totals 15 residues. Trimming took 5 bases from V and 1 from J, leaving 11 bases between them.

Sequenced sample: PBMCs. The chain employs TRBV13 and TRBJ2-2; no definite D call. The TCR comes from a woman in her thirties or forties in good health and CMV-seronegative. CDR3 amino acids: CASSTRRLNTGELFF. The CDR3 nucleotides are TGTGCCAGCAGCACCCGTAGACTGAACACCGGGGAGCTGTTTTTT.